This T cell receptor beta chain was obtained from a study of T cell repertoires in cytomegalovirus infection (dated by TCRdb to between 2018 and 2021). Concerning the study at large: Donor HLA type was relevant to the analysis, as public TCR beta signatures indicated carriage of CMV infection together with the matching HLA type. Study-level results and caveats: The ex vivo response was dominated by HLA-C-restricted CMV-specific TCR beta clonotypes, which also provided the single most frequent clonotype in two of eight donors. In both this cohort and an independent roughly 400-donor cohort, the cumulative frequency of public TCR beta family members distinguished carriers of CMV infection plus the relevant HLA type.

The sequencer was an Illumina HiSeq 1500. TCRdb applied fastp at Q25 and MiXCR to the public reads, then kept only in-frame beta chains. Identical CDR3 proteins give one entry, which carries the most common genes and DNA. This sample lists under 800,000 distinct CDR3 sequences; more than 20% were detected once. The ten largest clones capture approximately 8.2% of the sample. As encoded in the germline V gene, CDR1 is SGHVS while CDR2 is FNYEAQ. Measured from the cysteine to the phenylalanine, the CDR3 is 15 residues long. Only the CDR3 DNA stays, 45 bases, in frame from base 1. This clonotype was counted many times. The specificity of this receptor is unknown. Mismatch with germline at one junction end may stem from a read error.

The TCR originated in a human donor in good health (CMV status not recorded). Some clones in this sample may be carry-over from other donors' samples. Rearrangement joined TRBV7-6 to TRBJ2-1; TRBD2 matches 8 bases in the middle. Material for sequencing was CD8+ T cells from PBMCs. The nucleotides read TGTGCCAGCAGCCCTACTAGCGGCCCCTATAATGAGCAGTTCTTC. Its translation reads: CASSPTSGPYNEQFF.